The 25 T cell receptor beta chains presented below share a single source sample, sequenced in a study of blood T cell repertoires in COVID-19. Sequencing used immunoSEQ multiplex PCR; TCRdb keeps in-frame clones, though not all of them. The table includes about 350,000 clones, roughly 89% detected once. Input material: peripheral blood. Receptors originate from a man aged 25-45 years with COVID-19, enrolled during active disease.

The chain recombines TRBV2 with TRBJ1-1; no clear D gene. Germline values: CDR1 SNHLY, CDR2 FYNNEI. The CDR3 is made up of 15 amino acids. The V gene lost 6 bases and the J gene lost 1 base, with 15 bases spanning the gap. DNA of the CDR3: TGTGCCAGCAGGCCCCCCAGTGAGGGGAACACTGAAGCTTTCTTT. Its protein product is CASRPPSEGNTEAFF.

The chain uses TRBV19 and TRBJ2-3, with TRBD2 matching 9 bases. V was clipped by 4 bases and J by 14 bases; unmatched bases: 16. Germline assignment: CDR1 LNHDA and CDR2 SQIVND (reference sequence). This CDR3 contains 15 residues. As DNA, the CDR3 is TGTGCCAGTAGTAGCGGGAGGGGACAGCCCCTCGTTCTGTATTTT. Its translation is CASSSGRGQPLVLYF.

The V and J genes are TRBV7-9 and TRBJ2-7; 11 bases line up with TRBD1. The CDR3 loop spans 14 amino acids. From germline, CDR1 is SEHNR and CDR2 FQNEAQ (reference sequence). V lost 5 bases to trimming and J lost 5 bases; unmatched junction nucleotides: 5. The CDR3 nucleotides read TGTGCCAGCAGCCGGACAGGGGGCGACGACGAGCAGTACTTC. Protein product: CASSRTGGDDEQYF.

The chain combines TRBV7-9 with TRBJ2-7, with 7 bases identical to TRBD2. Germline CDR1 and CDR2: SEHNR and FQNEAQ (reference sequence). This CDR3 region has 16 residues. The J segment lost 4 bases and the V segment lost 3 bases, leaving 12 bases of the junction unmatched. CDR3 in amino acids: CASSFTGGPSPYEQYF. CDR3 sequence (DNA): TGTGCCAGCAGCTTCACGGGAGGCCCTAGTCCTTACGAGCAGTACTTC.

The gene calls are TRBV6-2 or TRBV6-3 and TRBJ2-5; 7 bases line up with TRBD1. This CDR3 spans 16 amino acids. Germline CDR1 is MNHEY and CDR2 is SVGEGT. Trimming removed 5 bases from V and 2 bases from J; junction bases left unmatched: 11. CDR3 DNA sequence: TGTGCCAGCAGTCCCCGACAGGGCCAGCTTCAAGAGACCCAGTACTTC. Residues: CASSPRQGQLQETQYF.

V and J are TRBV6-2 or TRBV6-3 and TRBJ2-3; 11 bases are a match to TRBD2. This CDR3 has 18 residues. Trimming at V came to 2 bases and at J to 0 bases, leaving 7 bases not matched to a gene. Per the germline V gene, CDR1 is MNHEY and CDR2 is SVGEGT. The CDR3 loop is CASSYPTRTSGSTDTQYF. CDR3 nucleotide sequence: TGTGCCAGCAGTTACCCTACAAGGACTAGCGGGAGCACAGATACGCAGTATTTT.

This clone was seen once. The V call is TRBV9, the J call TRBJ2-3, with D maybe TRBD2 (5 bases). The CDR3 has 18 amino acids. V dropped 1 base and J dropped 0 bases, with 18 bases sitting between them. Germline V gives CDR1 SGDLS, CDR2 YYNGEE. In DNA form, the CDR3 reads TGTGCCAGCAGCGTACTTGGCTGGGCTAGCCGAAGCACAGATACGCAGTATTTT. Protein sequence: CASSVLGWASRSTDTQYF.

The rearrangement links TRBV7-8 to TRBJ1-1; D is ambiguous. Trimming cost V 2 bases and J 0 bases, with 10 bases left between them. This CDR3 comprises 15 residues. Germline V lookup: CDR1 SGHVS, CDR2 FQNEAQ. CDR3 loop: CASSLFPELNTEAFF. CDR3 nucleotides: TGTGCCAGCAGCTTATTCCCAGAATTGAACACTGAAGCTTTCTTT.

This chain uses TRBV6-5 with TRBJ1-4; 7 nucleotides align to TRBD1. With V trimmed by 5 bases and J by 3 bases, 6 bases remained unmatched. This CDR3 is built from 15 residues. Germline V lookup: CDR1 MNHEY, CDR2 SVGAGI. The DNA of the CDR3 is TGTGCCAGCAGTCGCTACAGGGGAGCTAATGAAAAACTGTTTTTT. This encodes CASSRYRGANEKLFF.

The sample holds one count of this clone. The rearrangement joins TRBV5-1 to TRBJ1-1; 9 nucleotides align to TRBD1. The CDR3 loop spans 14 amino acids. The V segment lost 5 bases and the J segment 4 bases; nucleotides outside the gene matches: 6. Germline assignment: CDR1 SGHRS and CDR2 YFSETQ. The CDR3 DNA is TGCGCCAGCAGATTCACAGGGGGCGGCACTGAAGCTTTCTTT. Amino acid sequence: CASRFTGGGTEAFF.

The CDR3 here is CASSYGTSGRWSSYNEQFF. CDR3 DNA sequence: TGTGCCAGCAGCTACGGTACTAGCGGGAGATGGAGCTCCTACAATGAGCAGTTCTTC. This chain connects TRBV6-6 to TRBJ2-1; 11 bases are shared with TRBD2. Germline lookup yields CDR1 MNHNY and CDR2 SVGAGI (reference sequence). V was clipped by 6 bases and J by 0 bases; unmatched bases: 13. The CDR3 covers 19 residues.

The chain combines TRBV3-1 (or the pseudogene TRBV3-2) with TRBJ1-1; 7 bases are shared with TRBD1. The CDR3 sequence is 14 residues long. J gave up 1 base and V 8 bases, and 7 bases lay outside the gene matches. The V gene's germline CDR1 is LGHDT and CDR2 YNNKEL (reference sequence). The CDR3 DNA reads TGTGCCAGCGCAGGGGGAGACAGGAACACTGAAGCTTTCTTT. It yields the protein CASAGGDRNTEAFF.

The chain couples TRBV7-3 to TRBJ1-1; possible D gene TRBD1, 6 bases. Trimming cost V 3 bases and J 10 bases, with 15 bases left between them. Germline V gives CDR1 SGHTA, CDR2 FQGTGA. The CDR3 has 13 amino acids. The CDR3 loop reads CASSFGQLSSAFF. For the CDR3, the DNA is TGTGCCAGCAGCTTTGGACAGCTGTCGTCAGCTTTCTTT.

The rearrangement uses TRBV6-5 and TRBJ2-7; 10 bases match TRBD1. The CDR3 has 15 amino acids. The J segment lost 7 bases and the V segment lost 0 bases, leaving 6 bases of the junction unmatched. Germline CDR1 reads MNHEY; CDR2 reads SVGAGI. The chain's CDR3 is CASSYSDRGGREQYF. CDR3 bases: TGTGCCAGCAGTTACTCGGACAGGGGGGGCCGAGAGCAGTACTTC.

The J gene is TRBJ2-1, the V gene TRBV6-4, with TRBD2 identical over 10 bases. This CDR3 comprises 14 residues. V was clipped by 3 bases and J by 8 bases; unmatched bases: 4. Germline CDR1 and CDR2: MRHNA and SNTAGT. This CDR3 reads CASSESGGAHEQFF. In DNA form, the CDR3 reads TGTGCCAGCAGTGAAAGCGGGGGGGCCCATGAGCAGTTCTTC.

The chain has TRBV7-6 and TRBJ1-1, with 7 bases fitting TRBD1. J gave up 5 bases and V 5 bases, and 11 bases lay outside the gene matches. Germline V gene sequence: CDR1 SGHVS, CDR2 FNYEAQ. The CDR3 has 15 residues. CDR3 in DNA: TGTGCCAGCAGCACCCAGACAGGGATAGGAACTGAAGCTTTCTTT. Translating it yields CASSTQTGIGTEAFF.

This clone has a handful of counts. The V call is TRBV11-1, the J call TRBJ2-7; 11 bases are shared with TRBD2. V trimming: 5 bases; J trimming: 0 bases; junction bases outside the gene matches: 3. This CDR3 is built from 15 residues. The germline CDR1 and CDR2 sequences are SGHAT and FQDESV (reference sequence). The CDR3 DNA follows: TGTGCCAGCAGCCGCGGGACTAGCGGCTCCTACGAGCAGTACTTC. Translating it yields CASSRGTSGSYEQYF.

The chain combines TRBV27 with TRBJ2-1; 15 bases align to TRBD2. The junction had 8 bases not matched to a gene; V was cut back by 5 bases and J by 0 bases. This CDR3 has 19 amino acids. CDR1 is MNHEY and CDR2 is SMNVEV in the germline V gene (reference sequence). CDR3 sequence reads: CASSHASGLAGGSYNEQFF. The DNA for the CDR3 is TGTGCCAGCAGTCACGCCTCGGGACTAGCGGGGGGCTCCTACAATGAGCAGTTCTTC.

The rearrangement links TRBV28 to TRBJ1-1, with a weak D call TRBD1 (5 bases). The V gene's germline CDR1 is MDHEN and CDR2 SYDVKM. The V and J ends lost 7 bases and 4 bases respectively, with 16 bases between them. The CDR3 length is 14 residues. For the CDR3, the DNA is TGTGCCAGCACCATATGGGGGGGGGTCACTGAAGCTTTCTTT. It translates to CASTIWGGVTEAFF.

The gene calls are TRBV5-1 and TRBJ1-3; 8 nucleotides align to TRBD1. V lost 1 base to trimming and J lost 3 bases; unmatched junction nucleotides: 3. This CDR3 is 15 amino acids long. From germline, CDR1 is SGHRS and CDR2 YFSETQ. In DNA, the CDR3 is TGCGCCAGCAGCTTGAAGACAGGGGATGGAAACACCATATATTTT. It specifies CASSLKTGDGNTIYF.

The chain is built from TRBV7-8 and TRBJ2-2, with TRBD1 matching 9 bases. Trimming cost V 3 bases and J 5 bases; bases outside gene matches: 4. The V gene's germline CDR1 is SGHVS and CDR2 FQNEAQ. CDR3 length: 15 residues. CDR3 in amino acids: CASSFGTGWTGELFF. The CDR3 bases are TGTGCCAGCAGCTTTGGGACAGGGTGGACCGGGGAGCTGTTTTTT. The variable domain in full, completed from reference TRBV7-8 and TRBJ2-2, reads GAGVSQSPRYKVAKRGQDVALRCDPISGHVSLFWYQQALGQGPEFLTYFQNEAQLDKSGLPSDRFFAERPEGSVSTLKIQRTQQEDSAVYLCASSFGTGWTGELFFGEGSRLTVL.

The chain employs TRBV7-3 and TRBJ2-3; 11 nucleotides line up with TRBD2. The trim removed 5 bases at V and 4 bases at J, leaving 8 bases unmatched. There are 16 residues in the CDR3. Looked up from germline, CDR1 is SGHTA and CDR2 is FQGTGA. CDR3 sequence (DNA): TGTGCCAGCAGCCAAAGACTAGCGGGGTCCTCAGATACGCAGTATTTT. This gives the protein CASSQRLAGSSDTQYF.

As DNA, the CDR3 is TGTGCCAGCATCGTTATAGGACAGCCGATTAACTATGGCTACACCTTC. Its translation: CASIVIGQPINYGYTF. The V call is TRBV7-2, the J call TRBJ1-2; a weak D match, TRBD1 (6 bases). The germline V and J ends were trimmed by 7 bases and 1 base, with 19 bases remaining between them. The CDR3 spans 16 residues. The V gene's germline CDR1 is SGHTA and CDR2 FQGNSA.

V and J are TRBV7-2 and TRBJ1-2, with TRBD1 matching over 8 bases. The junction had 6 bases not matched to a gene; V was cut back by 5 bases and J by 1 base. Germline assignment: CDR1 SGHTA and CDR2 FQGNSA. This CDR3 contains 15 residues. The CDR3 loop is CASSPGQGINYGYTF. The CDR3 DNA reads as TGTGCCAGCAGCCCCGGACAGGGCATTAACTATGGCTACACCTTC.

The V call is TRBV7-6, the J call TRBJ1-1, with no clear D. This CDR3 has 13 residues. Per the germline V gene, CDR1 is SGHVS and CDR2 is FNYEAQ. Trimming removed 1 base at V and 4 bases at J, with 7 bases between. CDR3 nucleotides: TGTGCCAGCAGCTTAGGTATGAGCACTGAAGCTTTCTTT. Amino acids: CASSLGMSTEAFF.